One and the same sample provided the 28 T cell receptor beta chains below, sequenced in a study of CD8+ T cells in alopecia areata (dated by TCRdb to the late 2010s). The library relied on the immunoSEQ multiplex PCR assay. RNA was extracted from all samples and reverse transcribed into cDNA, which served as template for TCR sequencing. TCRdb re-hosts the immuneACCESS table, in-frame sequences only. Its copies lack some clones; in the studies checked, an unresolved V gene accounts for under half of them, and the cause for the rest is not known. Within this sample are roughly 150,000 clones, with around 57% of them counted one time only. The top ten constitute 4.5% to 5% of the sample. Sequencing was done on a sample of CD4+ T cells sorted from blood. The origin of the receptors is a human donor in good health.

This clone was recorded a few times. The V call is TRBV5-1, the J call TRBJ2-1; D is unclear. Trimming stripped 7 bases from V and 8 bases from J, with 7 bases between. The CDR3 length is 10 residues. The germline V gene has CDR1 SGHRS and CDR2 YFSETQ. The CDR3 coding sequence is TGCGCCAGCGCTGCCTATGAGCAGTTCTTC. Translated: CASAAYEQFF. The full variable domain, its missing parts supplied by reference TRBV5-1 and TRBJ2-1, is KAGVTQTPRYLIKTRGQQVTLSCSPISGHRSVSWYQQTPGQGLQFLFEYFSETQRNKGNFPGRFSGRQFSNSRSEMNVSTLELGDSALYLCASAAYEQFFGPGTRLTVL.

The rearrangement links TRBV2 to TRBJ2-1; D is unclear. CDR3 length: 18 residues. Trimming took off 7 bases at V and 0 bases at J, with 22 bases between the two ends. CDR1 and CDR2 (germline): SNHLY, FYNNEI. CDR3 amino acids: CASTGAFFGASSYNEQFF. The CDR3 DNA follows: TGTGCCAGCACCGGAGCCTTTTTCGGCGCCAGCTCCTACAATGAGCAGTTCTTC.

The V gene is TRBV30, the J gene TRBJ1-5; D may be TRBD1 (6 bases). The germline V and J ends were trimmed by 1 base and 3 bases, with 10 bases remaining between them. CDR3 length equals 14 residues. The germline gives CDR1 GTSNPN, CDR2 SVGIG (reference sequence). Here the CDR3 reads CAWSDRAINQPQHF. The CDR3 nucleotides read TGTGCCTGGAGTGACAGGGCCATCAATCAGCCCCAGCATTTT.

The CDR3 protein is CASSILNYVGYTF. The DNA of the CDR3 is TGTGCCAGTAGTATTCTCAACTATGTTGGCTACACCTTC. The V call is TRBV19, the J call TRBJ1-2; no definite D call. V was pared by 3 bases and J by 7 bases, with 12 bases between. From germline, CDR1 is LNHDA and CDR2 SQIVND (reference sequence). CDR3 length equals 13 residues.

The CDR3, as DNA: TGTGCCGGTGCACTAGCCCTTTTGACCGGGGAGCTGTTTTTT. Its translation: CAGALALLTGELFF. This chain links TRBV30 with TRBJ2-2; D perhaps matches TRBD2 (6 bases). In germline, CDR1 is GTSNPN, CDR2 SVGIG (reference sequence). V lost 8 bases to trimming and J lost 5 bases, with 18 bases between them. The CDR3 is 14 residues long.

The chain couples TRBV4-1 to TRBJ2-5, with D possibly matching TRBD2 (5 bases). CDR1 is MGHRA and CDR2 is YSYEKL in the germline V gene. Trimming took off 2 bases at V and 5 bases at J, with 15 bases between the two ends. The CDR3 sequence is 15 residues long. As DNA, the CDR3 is TGCGCCAGCAGCCAAATCCCGGACTTGGCGGAGACCCAGTACTTC. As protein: CASSQIPDLAETQYF.

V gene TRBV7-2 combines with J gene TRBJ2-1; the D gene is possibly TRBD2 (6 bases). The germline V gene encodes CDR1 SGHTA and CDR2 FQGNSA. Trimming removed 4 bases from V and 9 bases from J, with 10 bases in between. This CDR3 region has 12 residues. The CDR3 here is CASSSSGFEQFF. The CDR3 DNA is TGTGCCAGCAGCTCCAGCGGGTTTGAGCAGTTCTTC.

Here the CDR3 reads CASRPGPANTGELFF. The CDR3 coding sequence is TGTGCCAGCAGGCCGGGACCAGCGAACACCGGGGAGCTGTTTTTT. The chain recombines TRBV2 with TRBJ2-2, with D perhaps assigned TRBD1 or TRBD2 (5 bases each). Germline V CDR1 and CDR2: SNHLY, FYNNEI. Trimming removed 6 bases from V and 0 bases from J, with 11 bases in between. The CDR3 loop spans 15 amino acids.

The CDR3 here is CASSSGTSNQPQHF. CDR3 in DNA: TGCGCCAGCAGCTCAGGGACAAGCAATCAGCCCCAGCATTTT. V usage is TRBV5-1 and J usage is TRBJ1-5, with D perhaps matching TRBD1 (6 bases). The CDR3 consists of 14 residues. Germline CDR1 reads SGHRS; CDR2 reads YFSETQ. The V end lost 3 bases, the J end lost 1 base, and 8 bases lay between the germline ends.

The CDR3 loop reads CASRKGEGKFYEQFF. CDR3 sequence (DNA): TGCGCCAGCAGGAAGGGGGAGGGCAAGTTTTATGAGCAGTTCTTC. This chain connects TRBV5-1 to TRBJ2-1, with TRBD2 as a possible D gene (7 bases). CDR1 is SGHRS, CDR2 YFSETQ, per germline. This CDR3 comprises 15 residues. Between the trimmed V and J ends, which lost 5 bases and 8 bases, there was a span of 20 bases.

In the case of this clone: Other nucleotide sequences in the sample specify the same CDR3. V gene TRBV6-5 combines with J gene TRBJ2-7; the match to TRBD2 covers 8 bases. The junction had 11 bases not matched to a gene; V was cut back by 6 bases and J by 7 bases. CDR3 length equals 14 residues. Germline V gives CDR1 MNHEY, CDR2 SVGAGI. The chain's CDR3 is CASSPPGLGREQYF. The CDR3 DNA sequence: TGTGCCAGCAGCCCGCCGGGACTAGGTCGGGAGCAGTACTTC.

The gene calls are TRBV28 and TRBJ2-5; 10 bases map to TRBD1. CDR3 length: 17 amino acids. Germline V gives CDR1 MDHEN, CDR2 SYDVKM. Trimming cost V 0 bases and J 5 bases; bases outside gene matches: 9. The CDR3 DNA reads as TGTGCCAGCAGTTTATGGTCCGGGACAGGGGATCGGGAGACCCAGTACTTC. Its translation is CASSLWSGTGDRETQYF. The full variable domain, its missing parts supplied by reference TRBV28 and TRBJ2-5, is DVKVTQSSRYLVKRTGEKVFLECVQDMDHENMFWYRQDPGLGLRLIYFSYDVKMKEKGDIPEGYSVSREKKERFSLILESASTNQTSMYLCASSLWSGTGDRETQYFGPGTRLLVL.

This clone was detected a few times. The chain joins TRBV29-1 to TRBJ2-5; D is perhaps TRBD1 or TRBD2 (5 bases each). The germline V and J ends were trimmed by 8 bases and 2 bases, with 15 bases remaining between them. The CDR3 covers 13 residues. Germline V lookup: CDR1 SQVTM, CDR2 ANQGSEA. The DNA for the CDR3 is TGCAGCACCTCGGGAAAGGGGCAAGAGACCCAGTACTTC. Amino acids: CSTSGKGQETQYF.

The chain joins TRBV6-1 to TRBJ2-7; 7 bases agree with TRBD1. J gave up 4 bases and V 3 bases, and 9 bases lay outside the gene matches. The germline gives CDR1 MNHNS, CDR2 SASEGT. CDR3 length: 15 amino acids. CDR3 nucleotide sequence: TGTGCCAGCAGTGACAAAGGCAGGGGGATATACGAGCAGTACTTC. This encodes CASSDKGRGIYEQYF.

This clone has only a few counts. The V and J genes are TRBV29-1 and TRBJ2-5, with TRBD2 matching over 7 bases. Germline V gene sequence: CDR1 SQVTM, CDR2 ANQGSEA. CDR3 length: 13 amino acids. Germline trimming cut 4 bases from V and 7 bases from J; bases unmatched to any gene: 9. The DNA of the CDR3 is TGCAGCGTTGGGCTAGCGGCTCCAGGGACCCAGTACTTC. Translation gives CSVGLAAPGTQYF.

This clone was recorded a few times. The CDR3 DNA reads as TGTGCCAGCACCCGGGGGCTTAACACCGGGGAGCTGTTTTTT. It is translated as CASTRGLNTGELFF. The rearrangement links TRBV6-5 to TRBJ2-2; D tentatively reads TRBD1 or TRBD2 (6 bases each). With 7 bases removed from V and 2 bases from J, the gap between germline ends came to 11 bases. This CDR3 contains 14 residues. Germline V gene lookup returns CDR1 MNHEY and CDR2 SVGAGI.

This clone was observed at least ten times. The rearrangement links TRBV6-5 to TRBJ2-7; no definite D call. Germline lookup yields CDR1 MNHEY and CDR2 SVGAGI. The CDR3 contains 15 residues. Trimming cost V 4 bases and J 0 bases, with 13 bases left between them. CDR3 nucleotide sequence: TGTGCCAGCAGTTCAAGCATACAGCTCTCCTACGAGCAGTACTTC. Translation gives CASSSSIQLSYEQYF.

Here the CDR3 DNA reads TGTGCCAGCAGCTTGAGGCCAGGAGCTCAGCCCCAGCATTTT. Translating gives CASSLRPGAQPQHF. This sequence joins TRBV5-4 and TRBJ1-5; D is ambiguous. The germline V gene encodes CDR1 SGHNT and CDR2 YYREEE (reference sequence). The length of the CDR3 is 14 residues. Deletions cut 1 base from V and 6 bases from J, with 11 bases between.

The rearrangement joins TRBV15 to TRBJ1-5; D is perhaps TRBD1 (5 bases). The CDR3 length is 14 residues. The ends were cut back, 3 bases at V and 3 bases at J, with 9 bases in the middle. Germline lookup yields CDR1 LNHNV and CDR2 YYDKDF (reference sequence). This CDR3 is CATSSLTVNQPQHF. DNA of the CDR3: TGTGCCACCAGCAGCTTGACAGTCAATCAGCCCCAGCATTTT.

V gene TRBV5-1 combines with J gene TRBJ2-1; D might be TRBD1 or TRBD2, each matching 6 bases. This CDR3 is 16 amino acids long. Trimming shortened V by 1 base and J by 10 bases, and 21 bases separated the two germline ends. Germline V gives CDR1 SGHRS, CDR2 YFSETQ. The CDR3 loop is CASSLLGWGAVEEQFF. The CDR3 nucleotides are TGCGCCAGCAGCTTGCTGGGGTGGGGGGCCGTGGAGGAGCAGTTCTTC.

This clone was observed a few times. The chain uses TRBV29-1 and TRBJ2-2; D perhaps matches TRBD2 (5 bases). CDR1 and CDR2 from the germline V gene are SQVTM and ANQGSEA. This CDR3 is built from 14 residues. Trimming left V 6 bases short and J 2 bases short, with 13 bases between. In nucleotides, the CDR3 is TGCAGCGTGAGGGCATCGCTTAACACCGGGGAGCTGTTTTTT. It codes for CSVRASLNTGELFF.

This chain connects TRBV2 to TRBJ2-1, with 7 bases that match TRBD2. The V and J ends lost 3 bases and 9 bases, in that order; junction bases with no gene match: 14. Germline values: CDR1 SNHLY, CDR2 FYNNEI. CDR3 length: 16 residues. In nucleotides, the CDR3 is TGTGCCAGCAGTGATGGGGGGGGAGTCAAGGGCGCTGAGCAGTTCTTC. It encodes CASSDGGGVKGAEQFF.

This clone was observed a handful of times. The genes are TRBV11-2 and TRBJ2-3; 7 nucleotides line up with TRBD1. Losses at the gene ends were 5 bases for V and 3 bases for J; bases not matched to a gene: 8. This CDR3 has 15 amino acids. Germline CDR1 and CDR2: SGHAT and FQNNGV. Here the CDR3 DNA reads TGTGCCAGCAGCCCAGACAGGGCGGTAACAGATACGCAGTATTTT. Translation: CASSPDRAVTDTQYF.

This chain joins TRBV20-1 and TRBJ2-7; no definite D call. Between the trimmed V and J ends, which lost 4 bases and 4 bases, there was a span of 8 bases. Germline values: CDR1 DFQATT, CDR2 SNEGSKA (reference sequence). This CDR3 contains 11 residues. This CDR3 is CSAKQKYEQYF. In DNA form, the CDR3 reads TGCAGTGCTAAACAGAAATACGAGCAGTACTTC.

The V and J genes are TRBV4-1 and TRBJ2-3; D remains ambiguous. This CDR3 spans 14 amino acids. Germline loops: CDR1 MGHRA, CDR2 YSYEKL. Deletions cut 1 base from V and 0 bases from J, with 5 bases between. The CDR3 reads CASSQVDSTDTQYF. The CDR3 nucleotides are TGCGCCAGCAGCCAAGTCGACAGCACAGATACGCAGTATTTT.

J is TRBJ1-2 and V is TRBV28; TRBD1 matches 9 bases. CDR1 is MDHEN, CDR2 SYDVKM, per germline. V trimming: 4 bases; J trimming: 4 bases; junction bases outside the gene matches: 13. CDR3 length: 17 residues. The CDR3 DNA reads TGTGCCAGCAGTTCCCTCTCGACAGGGGGAAGAATCTATGGCTACACCTTC. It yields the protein CASSSLSTGGRIYGYTF.

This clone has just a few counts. The CDR3 nucleotides are TGTGCCAGCAGGGAAGGAAAGACCCAGTACTTC. This codes for CASREGKTQYF. The V and J genes are TRBV27 and TRBJ2-5; D remains ambiguous. The V and J ends lost 6 bases and 6 bases respectively, with 8 bases between them. The CDR3 has 11 amino acids. Germline CDR1 is MNHEY and CDR2 is SMNVEV (reference sequence).

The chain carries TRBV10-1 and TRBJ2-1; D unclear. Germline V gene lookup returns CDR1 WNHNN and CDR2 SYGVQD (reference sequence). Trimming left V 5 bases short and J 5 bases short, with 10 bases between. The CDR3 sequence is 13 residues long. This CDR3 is CASSWKPNNEQFF. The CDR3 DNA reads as TGCGCCAGCAGTTGGAAACCGAACAATGAGCAGTTCTTC.